This is a list of T cell receptor beta chains from one sample in a study of blood T cell repertoires in COVID-19. TCRdb's copy holds only in-frame clones and misses some; the assay was immunoSEQ multiplex PCR. Here the sample spans about 330,000 clones, about 90% being singletons. The sample consisted of PBMCs or T cells enriched from blood (not recorded which). The receptors were sampled from a woman aged 30 to 39 who had recovered from COVID-19. Each CDR3 is given with its conserved first and last residue. A D gene is named only where the DNA matches it firmly. Where a row states a size, it is once, few, many or the class of an expanded clone; other rows omit it.

15 | TRBJ1-1 | TRBV28 | NA | NA | TGTGCCAGCAGTTTCCCAGGGGTTGGGGGCACTGAAGCTTTCTTT | CASSFPGVGGTEAFF
12 | TRBJ1-4 | TRBV18 | NA | NA | TGTGCCAGCTCAACCCACAGTGCTAAACTGTTTTTT | CASSTHSAKLFF
15 | TRBJ2-7 | TRBV2 | NA | NA | TGTGCCAGCAATGGGGGGGGCTTCGGAAGCTACGAGCAGTACTTC | CASNGGGFGSYEQYF
15 | TRBJ1-1 | TRBV7-2 | NA | NA | TGTGCCAGCAGCCGCCCAGAGACGGGGAACACTGAAGCTTTCTTT | CASSRPETGNTEAFF
16 | TRBJ2-3 | TRBV7-8 | TRBD2 | NA | TGTGCCAGCAGCTTACTAGCGGGGGCTTTCACAGATACGCAGTATTTT | CASSLLAGAFTDTQYF
16 | TRBJ2-1 | TRBV7-9 | NA | once | TGTGCCAGCAGCCCCTCCACACAGGGCTCCTACAATGAGCAGTTCTTC | CASSPSTQGSYNEQFF
16 | TRBJ2-1 | TRBV5-1 | TRBD2 | NA | TGCGCCAGCAGCTTGTTGCTAGCGGGGGCTTACAATGAGCAGTTCTTC | CASSLLLAGAYNEQFF
15 | TRBJ1-1 | TRBV7-2 | NA | few | TGTGCCAGCAGCTTAGTAGCCAGGGGTAGCACTGAAGCTTTCTTT | CASSLVARGSTEAFF
12 | TRBJ1-1 | TRBV13 | TRBD1 | NA | TGTGCCAGCAGCTTAAGGACAGGGAGAGCTTTCTTT | CASSLRTGRAFF
15 | TRBJ2-3 | TRBV6-5 | NA | NA | TGTGCCAGCAGTTACGGTTCTAGCCCTACAGATACGCAGTATTTT | CASSYGSSPTDTQYF
16 | TRBJ1-2 | TRBV2 | NA | NA | TGTGCCAGCACGGAAAACCTAGGATATCCTAACTATGGCTACACCTTC | CASTENLGYPNYGYTF
15 | TRBJ2-3 | TRBV30 | TRBD2 | NA | TGTGCCTGGAGTGTATTTCGGGGGGGAACAGATACGCAGTATTTT | CAWSVFRGGTDTQYF
15 | TRBJ1-2 | TRBV6-2/TRBV6-3 | NA | NA | TGTGCCAGCAGTTACATTACAGGCCCCAGATATGGCTACACCTTC | CASSYITGPRYGYTF
11 | TRBJ1-2 | TRBV6-5 | NA | NA | TGTGCCAGCGAAGGGGGCTATGGCTACACCTTC | CASEGGYGYTF
17 | TRBJ1-2 | TRBV5-8 | TRBD1 | NA | TGTGCCAGCAGCGTCGCCAGGGGGCCCAACCCGATGAGTGGCTACACCTTC | CASSVARGPNPMSGYTF
13 | TRBJ1-5 | TRBV7-2 | NA | NA | TGTGCCAGCAGCTTAAGGCGCGGACAGCCCCAGCATTTT | CASSLRRGQPQHF
15 | TRBJ1-5 | TRBV7-6 | TRBD1 | NA | TGTGCCAGCAGCATAGGACAGGGGTTCGCTTCGCCCCAGCATTTT | CASSIGQGFASPQHF
13 | TRBJ1-2 | TRBV5-8 | NA | NA | TGTGCCAGCAGCTTAATCAGTGACTATGGCTACACCTTC | CASSLISDYGYTF
13 | TRBJ1-2 | TRBV5-4 | NA | NA | TGTGCCAGCAGCATTGACCAGGGGTATGGCTACACCTTC | CASSIDQGYGYTF
13 | TRBJ2-1 | TRBV4-1 | TRBD1 | NA | TGCGCCAGCAGGCGGACAGGGGAAAATGAGCAGTTCTTC | CASRRTGENEQFF
15 | TRBJ1-2 | TRBV21-1 | NA | NA | TGTGCCAGCTCCCGGGGGGGGACTTTCTTATATGGCTACACCTTC | CASSRGGTFLYGYTF
15 | TRBJ2-1 | TRBV19 | TRBD1 | once | TGTGCCAGTAATCTCGGACAGGGGCTTAACAATGAGCAGTTCTTC | CASNLGQGLNNEQFF
16 | TRBJ2-3 | TRBV3-1/TRBV3-2 | TRBD1 | NA | TGTGCCAGCAGCCCAACAGGGGGCTTTAGCACAGATACGCAGTATTTT | CASSPTGGFSTDTQYF
12 | TRBJ1-5 | TRBV10-3 | NA | NA | TGTGCCATCAGTCAGGGAAATCAGCCCCAGCATTTT | CAISQGNQPQHF
16 | TRBJ2-5 | TRBV3-1/TRBV3-2 | TRBD1 | NA | TGTGCCAGCACCGGGGACAGACAAAGGCCCCAAGAGACCCAGTACTTC | CASTGDRQRPQETQYF
14 | TRBJ2-7 | TRBV6-5 | TRBD2 | once | TGTGCCAGCAGTCTTAGCGGGGAGACCTACGAGCAGTACTTC | CASSLSGETYEQYF
14 | TRBJ1-2 | TRBV4-2 | NA | NA | TGTGCCAGCAGCGTCCCGAGGGCCGTCTATGGCTACACCTTC | CASSVPRAVYGYTF
18 | TRBJ2-5 | TRBV7-6 | NA | NA | TGTGCCAGCAGCTTAGTATCCCCAGCGGGGTTAATAGGGGGGACCCAGTACTTC | CASSLVSPAGLIGGTQYF
14 | TRBJ2-7 | TRBV29-1 | TRBD2 | NA | TGCAGCGTTGGACTAGCGGGGGTTCTCAGCGAGCAGTACTTC | CSVGLAGVLSEQYF
13 | TRBJ1-2 | TRBV25-1 | NA | NA | TGTGCCAGCAGGGCAGGGGTTTATAGTGGCTACACCTTC | CASRAGVYSGYTF
15 | TRBJ2-5 | TRBV9 | NA | NA | TGTGCCAGCAGCGTAGAGCCAGGGTGGCAAGAGACCCAGTACTTC | CASSVEPGWQETQYF
15 | TRBJ1-1 | TRBV5-6 | NA | NA | TGTGCCAGCAGCTTGGACCGGGAGGGGAACACTGAAGCTTTCTTT | CASSLDREGNTEAFF
15 | TRBJ1-3 | TRBV6-1 | NA | NA | TGTGCCAGCAGTGAAGGGCCAGGGATCGGAAACACCATATATTTT | CASSEGPGIGNTIYF
16 | TRBJ2-4 | TRBV21-1 | NA | NA | TGTGCCAGCAGCACCCTACGCGAAGCAGCCAAAAACATTCAGTACTTC | CASSTLREAAKNIQYF
14 | TRBJ1-2 | TRBV11-2 | NA | NA | TGTGCCAGCAGCTTAAGTCCGGGAGCGGCCGGCTACACCTTC | CASSLSPGAAGYTF
15 | TRBJ2-1 | TRBV20-1 | TRBD2 | NA | TGCAGTGCTAGTCCCCTAGCGGGGGAGTACAATGAGCAGTTCTTC | CSASPLAGEYNEQFF
19 | TRBJ2-1 | TRBV28 | TRBD2 | few | TGTGCCAGCAGTTTACCCGAATCCGCTAGCGGCGGCTCCTACAATGAGCAGTTCTTC | CASSLPESASGGSYNEQFF
14 | TRBJ2-4 | TRBV29-1 | NA | NA | TGCAGCCCCCCCGAGAGGATAGCCAAAAACATTCAGTACTTC | CSPPERIAKNIQYF
14 | TRBJ1-1 | TRBV6-1 | NA | NA | TGTGCCAGCAGTGACGGAGTTATGAACACTGAAGCTTTCTTT | CASSDGVMNTEAFF
16 | TRBJ2-2 | TRBV19 | NA | NA | TGTGCCAGTAGTATGCGGGGGCCAAAATCGCCGGGGGAGCTGTTTTTT | CASSMRGPKSPGELFF
15 | TRBJ2-4 | TRBV27 | TRBD2 | NA | TGTGCCAGCAGTTTTTTTGCGGGGGGAAAAAACATTCAGTACTTC | CASSFFAGGKNIQYF
15 | TRBJ2-1 | TRBV5-1 | TRBD2 | NA | TGCGCCAGCAGCAGCGGGACTAGCGGGGTCAATGAGCAGTTCTTC | CASSSGTSGVNEQFF
17 | TRBJ1-1 | TRBV5-1 | TRBD1 | NA | TGCGCCAGCAGCCGGGGACAGGCACGAGGTCGGAACACTGAAGCTTTCTTT | CASSRGQARGRNTEAFF
15 | TRBJ2-7 | TRBV6-5 | NA | once | TGTGCCAGCAGTTCGCAGGGACTTGCCTTGGCCGAGCAGTACTTC | CASSSQGLALAEQYF
15 | TRBJ1-2 | TRBV3-1/TRBV3-2 | TRBD1 | few | TGTGCCAGCAGTCCATTGGGACAGGAGACCTATGGCTACACCTTC | CASSPLGQETYGYTF
12 | TRBJ2-2 | TRBV5-4 | NA | once | TGTGCCAGCAGCTTGGACTCGTCGGAGCTGTTTTTT | CASSLDSSELFF
16 | TRBJ1-1 | TRBV27 | NA | NA | TGTGCCAGCAGCCCCCTCAACAGGTATCTGAACACTGAAGCTTTCTTT | CASSPLNRYLNTEAFF
14 | TRBJ1-1 | TRBV7-6 | NA | NA | TGTGCCAGCAGCTCCCAGGTAGGGGCCACTGAAGCTTTCTTT | CASSSQVGATEAFF
15 | TRBJ1-4 | TRBV9 | NA | NA | TGTGCCAGCAGCCCTGTGGTAGGGGTAAATGAAAAACTGTTTTTT | CASSPVVGVNEKLFF
15 | TRBJ2-7 | TRBV11-2 | TRBD1 | NA | TGTGCCAGCAGCCGACAGGGTTTTAGCTCCTACGAGCAGTACTTC | CASSRQGFSSYEQYF